Presented here are 20 T cell receptor beta chains from one specimen sequenced in a study of beta chain features in type 1 diabetes. Study outcomes and limitations: All four CD4+ subsets from Type 1 diabetes patients carried moderately but significantly shorter TCRB CDR3s.

The entirety of the isolated RNA underwent reverse transcription, so expressed TCRB transcripts were sequenced. TCRdb keeps only in-frame clones here, not all; method: immunoSEQ multiplex PCR. The table lists 120,000 to 150,000 clones, roughly an eighth of them singletons. For these receptors, no antigen is known. The sample taken for sequencing was central memory CD4+ T cells from blood. Receptors were obtained from a man aged 18 to 29 with type 1 diabetes.

This clone came up a few times. V gene TRBV7-8 combines with J gene TRBJ2-2; no clear D gene. V dropped 1 base and J dropped 5 bases, with 5 bases sitting between them. CDR3 length equals 13 residues. The germline CDR1 and CDR2 sequences are SGHVS and FQNEAQ. The CDR3 region has the DNA TGTGCCAGCAGCTTAGGGGCTACCGGGGAGCTGTTTTTT. It is translated as CASSLGATGELFF. Full variable domain (remainder filled in from reference TRBV7-8 and TRBJ2-2): GAGVSQSPRYKVAKRGQDVALRCDPISGHVSLFWYQQALGQGPEFLTYFQNEAQLDKSGLPSDRFFAERPEGSVSTLKIQRTQQEDSAVYLCASSLGATGELFFGEGSRLTVL.

This clone turned up a few times. V gene TRBV10-3 combines with J gene TRBJ1-6; D gene ambiguous. V was pared by 0 bases and J by 6 bases, with 9 bases between. Per the germline V gene, CDR1 is ENHRY and CDR2 is SYGVKD. The CDR3 consists of 15 residues. In nucleotides, the CDR3 is TGTGCCATCAGTGAGTCGCCAGGCCTTAATTCACCCCTCCACTTT. Protein product: CAISESPGLNSPLHF.

The chain has TRBV7-9 and TRBJ2-3, with D tentatively TRBD1 (6 bases). The germline V gene has CDR1 SEHNR and CDR2 FQNEAQ (reference sequence). The CDR3 contains 14 residues. The V and J ends lost 2 bases and 2 bases respectively, with 8 bases between them. CDR3 sequence reads: CASSLKGDTDTQYF. The CDR3 DNA sequence: TGTGCCAGCAGCTTAAAGGGGGACACAGATACGCAGTATTTT.

V gene TRBV29-1 combines with J gene TRBJ1-2, with unresolved D. The CDR3 spans 15 residues. The germline gives CDR1 SQVTM, CDR2 ANQGSEA. V was clipped by 0 bases and J by 2 bases, with 13 bases between them. The CDR3 sequence is CSVEDPARPNYGYTF. DNA of the CDR3: TGCAGCGTTGAAGATCCGGCACGGCCCAACTATGGCTACACCTTC.

This clone was detected only a few times. The chain couples TRBV29-1 to TRBJ2-4; the match to TRBD1 covers 12 bases. The CDR3 is made up of 15 amino acids. Germline CDR1 is SQVTM and CDR2 is ANQGSEA. J was trimmed by 6 bases and V by 6 bases; bases with no gene match: 9. The CDR3 is CSVSGTGGKTNIQYF. The CDR3, as DNA: TGCAGCGTCTCCGGGACAGGGGGCAAAACAAACATTCAGTACTTC.

The J gene is TRBJ1-1, the V gene TRBV9; D is unresolved. With 4 bases removed from V and 0 bases from J, the gap between germline ends came to 13 bases. Germline V gene data show CDR1 as SGDLS and CDR2 as YYNGEE. The CDR3 covers 15 residues. CDR3 coding DNA: TGTGCCAGCAGCCCCCATGCAGCCATGAACACTGAAGCTTTCTTT. It codes for CASSPHAAMNTEAFF.

This clone was observed at least ten times. The rearrangement uses TRBV7-9 and TRBJ2-7; D possibly corresponds to TRBD2 (6 bases). Trimming stripped 4 bases from V and 5 bases from J, with 9 bases between. Per the germline V gene, CDR1 is SEHNR and CDR2 is FQNEAQ (reference sequence). There are 12 residues in the CDR3. CDR3 sequence reads: CASSSSGDEQYF. The CDR3 DNA is TGTGCCAGCAGCTCCTCGGGGGACGAGCAGTACTTC.

This clone was observed a few times. The J gene is TRBJ2-7, the V gene TRBV27, with D hard to call. The CDR3 loop spans 14 amino acids. Trimming stripped 2 bases from V and 4 bases from J, with 12 bases between. In germline, CDR1 is MNHEY, CDR2 SMNVEV (reference sequence). The CDR3 sequence is CASSLKALGYEQYF. CDR3 sequence (DNA): TGTGCCAGCAGTTTAAAGGCCCTGGGGTACGAGCAGTACTTC.

This clone was picked up a small number of times. The V gene is TRBV2, the J gene TRBJ1-5; D gene uncertain. Trimming took off 5 bases at V and 6 bases at J, with 11 bases between the two ends. Germline CDR1 and CDR2: SNHLY and FYNNEI. This CDR3 is built from 13 residues. The CDR3 is CASSRDSRQPQHF. The DNA for the CDR3 is TGTGCCAGCAGTAGGGATTCGCGTCAGCCCCAGCATTTT. The complete variable domain, with remaining parts taken from reference TRBV2 and TRBJ1-5, reads EPEVTQTPSHQVTQMGQEVILRCVPISNHLYFYWYRQILGQKVEFLVSFYNNEISEKSEIFDDQFSVERPDGSNFTLKIRSTKLEDSAMYFCASSRDSRQPQHFGDGTRLSIL.

On this clone itself: Since a far larger clone is one base different, this is likely a read error. The sample carries other DNA sequences with the same CDR3. The V call is TRBV5-1, the J call TRBJ1-1; the D is unclear. Looked up from germline, CDR1 is SGHRS and CDR2 is YFSETQ. The length of the CDR3 is 11 residues. This CDR3 is CASSLYTEAFF. The CDR3 coding sequence is TGCGCCAGCAGCTTGTACACCGAAGCTTTCTTT.

There are a few counts of this clone. This rearrangement joins TRBV14 to TRBJ2-1; D is perhaps TRBD2 (6 bases). CDR1 and CDR2 from the germline V gene are SGHDN and FVKESK. The germline V and J ends were trimmed by 2 bases and 9 bases, with 17 bases remaining between them. CDR3 length: 15 residues. The CDR3 region has the DNA TGTGCCAGCAGCCAATTTGACGGGGGATCGGGTGAGCAGTTCTTC. Amino acids: CASSQFDGGSGEQFF. The full variable domain, rest sourced from reference TRBV14 and TRBJ2-1, is EAGVTQFPSHSVIEKGQTVTLRCDPISGHDNLYWYRRVMGKEIKFLLHFVKESKQDESGMPNNRFLAERTGGTYSTLKVQPAELEDSGVYFCASSQFDGGSGEQFFGPGTRLTVL.

The chain links TRBV6-5 to TRBJ1-6; D gene ambiguous. CDR1 is MNHEY and CDR2 is SVGAGI in the germline V gene. The CDR3 is made up of 14 amino acids. V was pared by 4 bases and J by 7 bases, with 11 bases between. For the CDR3, the DNA is TGTGCCAGCAGTTCCGGGAGCCAAAATTCACCCCTCCACTTT. Translating it yields CASSSGSQNSPLHF.

V and J are TRBV5-5 and TRBJ2-1; TRBD2 is a possible D gene (6 bases). Trimming took 2 bases from V and 1 from J, leaving 10 bases between them. This CDR3 spans 15 amino acids. Germline V CDR1 and CDR2: SGHKS, YYEKEE (reference sequence). The CDR3 loop reads CASSLELASYNEQFF. DNA for the CDR3: TGTGCCAGCAGCTTAGAACTAGCTTCCTACAATGAGCAGTTCTTC.

As for this clone: The same CDR3 is also encoded by other DNA sequences in this sample. This chain links TRBV2 with TRBJ1-1; D perhaps matches TRBD1 (5 bases). The germline gives CDR1 SNHLY, CDR2 FYNNEI. Between the trimmed V and J ends, which lost 1 base and 4 bases, there was a span of 7 bases. The CDR3 is 13 residues long. The CDR3, as DNA: TGTGCCAGCAGTGAAGGGGGCGGCACTGAAGCTTTCTTT. Translated: CASSEGGGTEAFF.

CDR3 region: CASSRTSDPYEQYF. In DNA form, the CDR3 reads TGTGCCAGTAGCAGGACTAGTGATCCCTACGAGCAGTACTTC. The rearrangement uses TRBV19 and TRBJ2-7, with 7 bases fitting TRBD2. The CDR3 has 14 residues. CDR1 is LNHDA, CDR2 SQIVND, per germline (reference sequence). Germline trimming cut 6 bases from V and 2 bases from J; bases unmatched to any gene: 7.

This chain joins TRBV4-1 and TRBJ1-5; D might be TRBD1 (5 bases). The germline gives CDR1 MGHRA, CDR2 YSYEKL. The CDR3 length is 15 residues. V was clipped by 0 bases and J by 5 bases, with 11 bases between them. The CDR3, as DNA: TGCGCCAGCAGCCAAGACGAAGACAGCTATCAGCCCCAGCATTTT. This gives the protein CASSQDEDSYQPQHF.

This clone has more than one count but fewer than ten. The chain has TRBV5-6 and TRBJ1-2, with TRBD1 as a possible D gene (6 bases). CDR1 SGHDT and CDR2 YYEEEE come from the germline V gene. The CDR3 is 14 residues long. Trimming pared 2 bases from V and 5 bases from J, leaving 13 bases between. CDR3: CASSLQGFGYGYTF. In DNA, the CDR3 is TGTGCCAGCAGCTTACAGGGCTTTGGGTATGGCTACACCTTC.

The chain has TRBV6-6 and TRBJ2-2; no definite D call. CDR3 length: 15 amino acids. Germline V gene sequence: CDR1 MNHNY, CDR2 SVGAGI (reference sequence). Trimming left V 2 bases short and J 3 bases short, with 10 bases between. In DNA form, the CDR3 reads TGTGCCAGCAGTTACATGGCTGCATACACCGGGGAGCTGTTTTTT. The encoded protein is CASSYMAAYTGELFF.

The rearrangement joins TRBV14 to TRBJ1-4; 8 nucleotides agree with TRBD1. The trim removed 6 bases at V and 2 bases at J, leaving 2 bases unmatched. CDR1 SGHDN and CDR2 FVKESK come from the germline V gene. This CDR3 comprises 14 residues. CDR3 amino acids: CASRRQGTNEKLFF. For the CDR3, the DNA is TGTGCCAGCAGGCGACAGGGGACTAATGAAAAACTGTTTTTT.

This clone has more than one count but fewer than ten. The rearrangement uses TRBV6-5 and TRBJ1-2; D remains unclear. Germline V CDR1 and CDR2: MNHEY, SVGAGI. The CDR3 has 14 amino acids. V was trimmed by 5 bases and J by 4 bases, leaving 14 bases between them. The CDR3 reads CASSPQVEGYGYTF. CDR3 DNA: TGTGCCAGCAGTCCCCAGGTGGAAGGCTATGGCTACACCTTC.